Below, 10 T cell receptor beta chains from the same sample are listed, as sequenced in a study of blood T cell repertoires in COVID-19. TCRdb's copy holds only in-frame clones and misses some; the assay was immunoSEQ multiplex PCR. This table has some 300,000 clones, around 88% appearing once. Sequencing was done on a sample of peripheral blood. These receptor sequences come from a woman between 25 and 40 years old who had recovered from COVID-19.

This clone was detected once. The genes are TRBV28 and TRBJ1-2; weak D call: TRBD1 (5 bases). The CDR3 is 15 amino acids. V was pared by 2 bases and J by 4 bases, with 14 bases between. The V gene's germline CDR1 is MDHEN and CDR2 SYDVKM. Written as DNA, the CDR3 is TGTGCCAGCAGTTTAGGGCGCACACAGGTCTATGGCTACACCTTC. It is translated as CASSLGRTQVYGYTF.

This clone has a count of ten or more. The chain recombines TRBV7-8 with TRBJ1-6, with D perhaps TRBD1 (6 bases). The CDR3 loop spans 16 amino acids. V gave up 3 bases and J gave up 7 bases, with 16 bases separating them. Germline CDR1 reads SGHVS; CDR2 reads FQNEAQ. In DNA form, the CDR3 reads TGTGCCAGCAGCTTGACAGGTCCATTGAGGAATTCACCCCTCCACTTT. Translating gives CASSLTGPLRNSPLHF.

The rearrangement joins TRBV14 to TRBJ1-6; unclear D gene. The V gene's germline CDR1 is SGHDN and CDR2 FVKESK. Trimming shortened V by 3 bases and J by 4 bases, and 10 bases separated the two germline ends. The CDR3 runs 15 residues. For the CDR3, the DNA is TGTGCCAGCAGCCACCTGACACATTATAATTCACCCCTCCACTTT. This translates into CASSHLTHYNSPLHF.

CDR3 protein: CATSTFQGDTEAFF. CDR3 in DNA: TGTGCCACCAGCACGTTCCAGGGGGACACTGAAGCTTTCTTT. The chain combines TRBV15 with TRBJ1-1; 7 positions agree with TRBD1. There are 14 residues in the CDR3. Germline CDR1 is LNHNV and CDR2 is YYDKDF (reference sequence). V dropped 4 bases and J dropped 3; count of bases not matched to a gene: 5. The complete variable domain, with remaining parts taken from reference TRBV15 and TRBJ1-1, reads DAMVIQNPRYQVTQFGKPVTLSCSQTLNHNVMYWYQQKSSQAPKLLFHYYDKDFNNEADTPDNFQSRRPNTSFCFLDIRSPGLGDTAMYLCATSTFQGDTEAFFGQGTRLTVV.

The V call is TRBV6-5, the J call TRBJ1-1; TRBD1 might be the D (5 bases). Trimming pared 5 bases from V and 1 base from J, leaving 11 bases between. Germline values: CDR1 MNHEY, CDR2 SVGAGI. The CDR3 sequence is 14 residues long. The CDR3 here is CASSLSDRNTEAFF. CDR3 DNA: TGTGCCAGCAGTCTCTCCGACAGGAACACTGAAGCTTTCTTT.

This chain links TRBV7-3 with TRBJ2-3; 7 bases align to TRBD1. Germline CDR1 SGHTA, CDR2 FQGTGA. V lost 4 bases to trimming and J lost 0 bases; unmatched junction nucleotides: 7. The CDR3 has 16 amino acids. In DNA form, the CDR3 reads TGTGCCAGCAGCTCGGCAGGGGGAATTAGCACAGATACGCAGTATTTT. Its translation is CASSSAGGISTDTQYF.

This chain uses TRBV10-3 with TRBJ1-5; D is perhaps TRBD1 (5 bases). The CDR3 extends over 15 amino acids. Per germline, CDR1 ENHRY and CDR2 SYGVKD. Trimming took 10 bases from V and 0 from J, leaving 16 bases between them. The CDR3 protein is CATEEGLPSNQPQHF. The CDR3 region has the DNA TGTGCCACGGAGGAGGGGTTACCTAGCAATCAGCCCCAGCATTTT.

The rearrangement joins TRBV11-3 to TRBJ2-7; perhaps TRBD1 as D (8 bases). This CDR3 has 15 residues. The V end lost 4 bases, the J end lost 2 bases, and 15 bases lay between the germline ends. CDR1 is SGHNT, CDR2 YENEEA, per germline. The CDR3 DNA reads TGTGCCAGCAGCTACCGGACAGGGAGGGCCTACGAGCAGTACTTC. Encoded protein: CASSYRTGRAYEQYF.

The chain is built from TRBV18 and TRBJ2-5, with TRBD1 matching over 9 bases. The CDR3 runs to 15 residues. In germline, CDR1 is KGHSH, CDR2 LQKENI. The J segment lost 4 bases and the V segment lost 1 base, leaving 4 bases of the junction unmatched. The CDR3 DNA reads TGTGCCAGCTCACCACGTAGGGGACAGGGAGAGACCCAGTACTTC. This translates into CASSPRRGQGETQYF.

The chain couples TRBV4-3 to TRBJ2-3; tentative D call: TRBD1 (5 bases). CDR1 is LGHNA, CDR2 YSLEER, per germline. Trimming pared 1 base from V and 0 bases from J, leaving 11 bases between. The CDR3 is made up of 16 amino acids. CDR3: CASSQGDAGSTDTQYF. DNA for the CDR3: TGCGCCAGCAGCCAAGGTGATGCAGGGAGCACAGATACGCAGTATTTT.